The next 28 T cell receptor beta chains were all read from a single sample in a study of T cell responses to AZD1222 COVID-19 vaccine. Profiling relied on immunoSEQ multiplex PCR, and the TCRdb table lists in-frame clones only, not all of them. Of some 150,000 clones listed, roughly nine tenths were seen once; the top ten hold 2.5% to 3.5%. Sample: peripheral blood, taken 28 days after the second AZD1222 dose. These receptors all stem from an adult who received the AZD1222 COVID-19 vaccine.

The chain combines TRBV30 with TRBJ1-1, with D possibly being TRBD1 (5 bases). CDR1 and CDR2 from the germline V gene are GTSNPN and SVGIG (reference sequence). The V end lost 0 bases, the J end lost 6 bases, and 17 bases lay between the germline ends. This CDR3 comprises 15 residues. In nucleotides, the CDR3 is TGTGCCTGGAGTGTACCCGGAGGGGATAGGTCTGAAGCTTTCTTT. Protein product: CAWSVPGGDRSEAFF. Full variable domain (rest looked up from reference TRBV30 and TRBJ1-1): SQTIHQWPATLVQPVGSPLSLECTVEGTSNPNLYWYRQAAGRGLQLLFYSVGIGQISSEVPQNLSASRPQDRQFILSSKKLLLSDSGFYLCAWSVPGGDRSEAFFGQGTRLTVV.

The sample holds a few counts of this clone. V usage is TRBV19 and J usage is TRBJ1-1, with D tentatively TRBD1 (5 bases). Looked up from germline, CDR1 is LNHDA and CDR2 is SQIVND (reference sequence). V dropped 3 bases and J dropped 0 bases, with 11 bases sitting between them. The CDR3 is made up of 15 amino acids. The CDR3 region has the DNA TGTGCCAGTAGTATTTGGGGACCGATGAACACTGAAGCTTTCTTT. It is translated as CASSIWGPMNTEAFF.

The rearrangement uses TRBV5-4 and TRBJ2-7, with 10 nucleotides matching TRBD2. This CDR3 spans 16 amino acids. With 3 bases clipped from V and 0 bases from J, the junction kept 6 bases outside the gene matches. Germline CDR1 is SGHNT and CDR2 is YYREEE (reference sequence). CDR3 nucleotide sequence: TGTGCCAGCAGCTCGGCCCCTAGCGGGAGCTCCTACGAGCAGTACTTC. It is translated as CASSSAPSGSSYEQYF.

The chain combines TRBV10-1 with TRBJ1-1, with 8 bases that match TRBD1. J was trimmed by 4 bases and V by 4 bases; bases with no gene match: 2. The CDR3 sequence is 13 residues long. CDR1 is WNHNN, CDR2 SYGVQD, per germline (reference sequence). This CDR3 reads CASSVQGATEAFF. The DNA of the CDR3 is TGCGCCAGCAGTGTTCAGGGGGCCACTGAAGCTTTCTTT.

The V call is TRBV7-9, the J call TRBJ1-1; D gene uncertain. CDR1 and CDR2 (germline): SEHNR, FQNEAQ (reference sequence). The CDR3 extends over 13 amino acids. The ends were cut back, 1 base at V and 4 bases at J, with 7 bases in the middle. The CDR3 loop reads CASSLEDPTEAFF. The CDR3 DNA reads TGTGCCAGCAGCTTAGAGGACCCCACTGAAGCTTTCTTT. Supplemented by reference TRBV7-9 and TRBJ1-1, the full variable domain reads DTGVSQNPRHKITKRGQNVTFRCDPISEHNRLYWYRQTLGQGPEFLTYFQNEAQLEKSRLLSDRFSAERPKGSFSTLEIQRTEQGDSAMYLCASSLEDPTEAFFGQGTRLTVV.

The rearrangement links TRBV19 to TRBJ1-5; D call uncertain. The length of the CDR3 is 12 residues. Germline CDR1 and CDR2: LNHDA and SQIVND (reference sequence). With 7 bases removed from V and 4 bases from J, the gap between germline ends came to 8 bases. DNA for the CDR3: TGTGCCAGTACCCAATCAAATCAGCCCCAGCATTTT. Its translation is CASTQSNQPQHF.

The gene calls are TRBV5-6 and TRBJ2-2; maybe TRBD2 (5 bases). CDR3 length equals 16 residues. Trimming left V 2 bases short and J 4 bases short, with 15 bases between. In germline, CDR1 is SGHDT, CDR2 YYEEEE. In DNA, the CDR3 is TGTGCCAGCAGCTTTAGGAGGCACGAGGGCACCGGGGAGCTGTTTTTT. Amino acid sequence: CASSFRRHEGTGELFF.

The J gene is TRBJ2-7, the V gene TRBV18, with 10 positions matching TRBD2. The CDR3 spans 13 residues. The V segment lost 5 bases and the J segment 7 bases; nucleotides outside the gene matches: 5. CDR1 and CDR2 from the germline V gene are KGHSH and LQKENI. CDR3 residues: CASSKAGGDEQYF. For the CDR3, the DNA is TGTGCCAGCTCAAAAGCGGGAGGGGATGAGCAGTACTTC.

The V call is TRBV28, the J call TRBJ1-5; TRBD1 might be the D (5 bases). Germline lookup yields CDR1 MDHEN and CDR2 SYDVKM. The CDR3 consists of 14 residues. The V end was cut by 6 bases, the J end by 4 bases, with 13 bases between. The CDR3 loop reads CASSRGTINQPQHF. The CDR3 nucleotides are TGTGCCAGCAGCCGCGGGACGATTAATCAGCCCCAGCATTTT.

The chain recombines TRBV28 with TRBJ1-1, with D maybe TRBD1 (5 bases). Trimming pared 1 base from V and 7 bases from J, leaving 10 bases between. This CDR3 has 13 amino acids. Germline assignment: CDR1 MDHEN and CDR2 SYDVKM. The CDR3, as DNA: TGTGCCAGCAGTTTATTGGCAGGGTATGAAGCTTTCTTT. As protein: CASSLLAGYEAFF.

CDR3 region: CASSKTAPYGYTF. In DNA form, the CDR3 reads TGTGCCAGCAGTAAGACAGCTCCCTATGGCTACACCTTC. The genes are TRBV12-3 or TRBV12-4 and TRBJ1-2, with a tentative D call TRBD1 (5 bases). CDR3 length: 13 residues. V was shortened by 5 bases and J by 4 bases, with 11 bases between the two germline ends.

This clone has a single count. V usage is TRBV10-3 and J usage is TRBJ1-5; no clear D gene. The V end lost 5 bases, the J end lost 1 base, and 12 bases lay between the germline ends. This CDR3 has 15 amino acids. Germline loops: CDR1 ENHRY, CDR2 SYGVKD. The CDR3 spells CAISPQVGSNQPQHF. CDR3 DNA: TGTGCCATCAGTCCTCAGGTGGGGAGCAATCAGCCCCAGCATTTT.

The chain employs TRBV4-3 and TRBJ2-2; no reliable D call. The CDR3 has 13 amino acids. Trimming removed 4 bases from V and 6 bases from J, with 9 bases in between. CDR1 is LGHNA and CDR2 is YSLEER in the germline V gene. The DNA of the CDR3 is TGCGCCAGCAGCCCCGCGATGTCCGGGGAGCTGTTTTTT. Encoded protein: CASSPAMSGELFF.

This chain links TRBV21-1 with TRBJ1-5. TRBV21-1 is a listed pseudogene. This CDR3 has 19 amino acids. The CDR3 DNA reads TGTGCCAGCAGCAAACAAAGGGTCGAAGAATCAGATAGCAATCAGCCCCAGCATTTT. Translating gives CASSKQRVEESDSNQPQHF.

The chain uses TRBV15 and TRBJ1-3, with D hard to call. Trimming cost V 0 bases and J 0 bases, with 12 bases left between them. The CDR3 runs 17 residues. CDR1 LNHNV and CDR2 YYDKDF come from the germline V gene (reference sequence). The CDR3 DNA is TGTGCCACCAGCAGAGATCTTGACGGCGACTCTGGAAACACCATATATTTT. This encodes CATSRDLDGDSGNTIYF.

The chain uses TRBV5-1 and TRBJ2-7, with 12 bases identical to TRBD2. After removal of 3 bases from V and 3 bases from J, the junction contained 4 bases not matched to a gene. The CDR3 consists of 15 residues. CDR1 SGHRS and CDR2 YFSETQ come from the germline V gene. As DNA, the CDR3 is TGCGCCAGCAGCTGGGCTAGCGGGAGGGTCTACGAGCAGTACTTC. Translation: CASSWASGRVYEQYF.

This clone was counted once. The V and J genes are TRBV2 and TRBJ2-1, with 11 bases identical to TRBD2. The CDR3 loop spans 14 amino acids. CDR1 SNHLY and CDR2 FYNNEI come from the germline V gene. V was clipped by 7 bases and J by 6 bases; unmatched bases: 5. For the CDR3, the DNA is TGTGCCAGCAACCCGGGACTAGCGGTCAATGAGCAGTTCTTC. It encodes CASNPGLAVNEQFF. The whole variable domain, remainder taken from reference TRBV2 and TRBJ2-1, is EPEVTQTPSHQVTQMGQEVILRCVPISNHLYFYWYRQILGQKVEFLVSFYNNEISEKSEIFDDQFSVERPDGSNFTLKIRSTKLEDSAMYFCASNPGLAVNEQFFGPGTRLTVL.

This clone was seen once. V gene TRBV5-4 combines with J gene TRBJ2-1; 8 bases align to TRBD2. Germline V lookup: CDR1 SGHNT, CDR2 YYREEE (reference sequence). There are 14 residues in the CDR3. Trimming at V came to 4 bases and at J to 10 bases, leaving 10 bases not matched to a gene. The CDR3 loop is CASSLAGGRREQFF. In DNA, the CDR3 is TGTGCCAGCAGCCTGGCGGGAGGCCGGCGGGAGCAGTTCTTC.

J is TRBJ2-2 and V is TRBV6-2 or TRBV6-3; D is tentatively TRBD1 or TRBD2 (6 bases each). The CDR3 length is 18 residues. Germline V gene sequence: CDR1 MNHEY, CDR2 SVGEGT. The germline V and J ends were trimmed by 5 bases and 3 bases, with 22 bases remaining between them. The CDR3 DNA reads as TGTGCCAGCAGTACCTATACGGGGGCGCCGGGCGACACCGGGGAGCTGTTTTTT. Amino acids: CASSTYTGAPGDTGELFF.

The rearrangement joins TRBV20-1 to TRBJ1-4, with 7 bases fitting TRBD1. The CDR3 contains 14 residues. Germline V gene sequence: CDR1 DFQATT, CDR2 SNEGSKA (reference sequence). The V segment lost 3 bases and the J segment 12 bases; nucleotides outside the gene matches: 13. This chain's CDR3 is CSASDRVPPRELFF. Here the CDR3 DNA reads TGCAGTGCTAGTGACAGGGTGCCGCCGAGGGAACTGTTTTTT.

This clone was seen a single time. The chain recombines TRBV11-2 with TRBJ2-1; the match to TRBD2 covers 11 bases. Germline lookup yields CDR1 SGHAT and CDR2 FQNNGV. J was trimmed by 4 bases and V by 2 bases; bases with no gene match: 10. CDR3 length equals 18 residues. Here the CDR3 reads CASSLRRTSGSSYNEQFF. CDR3 coding DNA: TGTGCCAGCAGCTTACGTCGTACTAGCGGGAGTTCATACAATGAGCAGTTCTTC.

The V and J genes are TRBV12-5 and TRBJ2-2; 15 nucleotides align to TRBD2. This CDR3 contains 16 residues. J gave up 4 bases and V 6 bases, and 3 bases lay outside the gene matches. CDR1 and CDR2 (germline): LGHNT, FRNRAP. The CDR3 DNA is TGTGCTAGTGGCCGGACTAGCGGGAGGGGCACCGGGGAGCTGTTTTTT. This gives the protein CASGRTSGRGTGELFF.

The chain recombines TRBV30 with TRBJ2-3; possibly TRBD2 for D (6 bases). Germline CDR1 is GTSNPN and CDR2 is SVGIG (reference sequence). This CDR3 is 16 amino acids long. The V end lost 3 bases, the J end lost 1 base, and 17 bases lay between the germline ends. The CDR3 DNA reads as TGTGCCTGGAGAGGAGGGACGTTCTTTGGCACAGATACGCAGTATTTT. Amino acid sequence: CAWRGGTFFGTDTQYF.

The V call is TRBV12-3 or TRBV12-4, the J call TRBJ1-1; D is uncertain. CDR3 length: 13 amino acids. The V and J ends lost 8 bases and 1 base respectively, with 11 bases between them. CDR3: CASSVPGNTEAFF. The DNA of the CDR3 is TGTGCCAGCTCCGTGCCGGGGAACACTGAAGCTTTCTTT.

In this sample, this clone turned up a few times. This sequence joins TRBV10-1 and TRBJ2-7; D perhaps matches TRBD2 (6 bases). This CDR3 has 17 residues. In germline, CDR1 is WNHNN, CDR2 SYGVQD (reference sequence). V lost 3 bases and J 9 bases, leaving 27 bases between the germline ends. The CDR3 loop is CASSDGGYDVAPTSQYF. The CDR3 nucleotides read TGCGCCAGCAGTGATGGGGGGTATGACGTGGCCCCTACGTCGCAGTACTTC.

The genes are TRBV11-3 and TRBJ2-5; 7 positions agree with TRBD2. V lost 5 bases, J lost 5 bases, and 14 bases stayed unmatched. The length of the CDR3 is 16 residues. Germline lookup yields CDR1 SGHNT and CDR2 YENEEA. The CDR3 DNA sequence: TGTGCCAGCAGCGAACCCTCCGTCCCCGGGAGGGAGACCCAGTACTTC. Protein product: CASSEPSVPGRETQYF.

The V gene is TRBV19, the J gene TRBJ2-3; D call uncertain. Germline CDR1 reads LNHDA; CDR2 reads SQIVND (reference sequence). With 5 bases removed from V and 2 bases from J, the gap between germline ends came to 14 bases. The CDR3 loop spans 15 amino acids. CDR3 in amino acids: CASSGVSTNTDTQYF. The CDR3 DNA reads as TGTGCCAGTAGTGGGGTTTCCACTAACACAGATACGCAGTATTTT.

This chain joins TRBV20-1 and TRBJ2-1; D is unresolved. The CDR3 loop spans 11 amino acids. In germline, CDR1 is DFQATT, CDR2 SNEGSKA (reference sequence). V lost 5 bases and J lost 7, with 9 bases in between. This CDR3 is CSALRLNEQFF. The DNA for the CDR3 is TGCAGTGCTCTCCGGTTGAATGAGCAGTTCTTC.